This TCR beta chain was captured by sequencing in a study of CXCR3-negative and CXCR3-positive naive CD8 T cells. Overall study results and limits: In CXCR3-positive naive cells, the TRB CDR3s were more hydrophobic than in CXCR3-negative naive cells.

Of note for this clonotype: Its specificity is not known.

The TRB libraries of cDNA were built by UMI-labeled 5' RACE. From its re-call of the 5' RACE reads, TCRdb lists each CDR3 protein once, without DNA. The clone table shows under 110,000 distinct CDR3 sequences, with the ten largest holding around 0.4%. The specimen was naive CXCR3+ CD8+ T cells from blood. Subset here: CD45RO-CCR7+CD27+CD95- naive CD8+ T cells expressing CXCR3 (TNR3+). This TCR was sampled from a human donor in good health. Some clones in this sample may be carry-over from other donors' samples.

CDR3 in amino acids: CSVAQRGEHNEQFF. This chain links TRBV29-1 with TRBJ2-1; TCRdb designates TRBD2, a call that cannot be tested without DNA. Germline lookup yields CDR1 SQVTM and CDR2 ANQGSEA. The length of the CDR3 is 14 residues.